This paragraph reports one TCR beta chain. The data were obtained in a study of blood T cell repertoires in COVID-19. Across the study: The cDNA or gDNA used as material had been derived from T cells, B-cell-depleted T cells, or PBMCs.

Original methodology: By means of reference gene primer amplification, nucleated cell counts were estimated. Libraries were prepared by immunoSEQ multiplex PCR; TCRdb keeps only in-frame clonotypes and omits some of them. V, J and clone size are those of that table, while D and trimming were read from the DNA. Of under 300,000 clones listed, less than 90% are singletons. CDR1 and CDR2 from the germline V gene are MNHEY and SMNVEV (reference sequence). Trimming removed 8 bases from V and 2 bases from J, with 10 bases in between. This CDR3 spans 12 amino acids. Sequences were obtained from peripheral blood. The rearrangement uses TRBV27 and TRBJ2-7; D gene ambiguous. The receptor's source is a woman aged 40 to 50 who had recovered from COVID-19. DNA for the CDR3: TGTGCCAGCCGCACAGCCCCCTACGAGCAGTACTTC. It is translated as CASRTAPYEQYF.